The 15 T cell receptor beta chains given below trace back to one sample, sequenced in a study of vaccination and CD4 T cells after COVID-19. With the Oncomine TCR Beta short-read assay, DNA from cultured CD4+ T cells was sequenced. TCRdb reprocessed the PCR reads via MiXCR and lists one record per CDR3 protein. The table lists about 2,100 distinct CDR3 sequences, around a quarter of them singletons. Documented treatment: roughly 11-day PBMC culture with coronavirus spike peptide pools or control peptides (ViraFEST assay). No antigen has been identified for these receptors. The input for sequencing was CD4+ T cells from blood, cultured in vitro, taken after SARS-CoV-2 vaccination. These receptors originate from a human donor who had recovered from COVID-19.

This chain links TRBV27 with TRBJ2-3; D not certain. The germline V gene encodes CDR1 MNHEY and CDR2 SMNVEV (reference sequence). This CDR3 has 13 amino acids. V dropped 4 bases and J dropped 6 bases, with 11 bases sitting between them. The CDR3 loop reads CASSSSSPDTQYF. The CDR3 DNA sequence: TGTGCCAGCAGTTCCTCTAGTCCGGATACGCAGTATTTT.

This clonotype counts as medium-sized. The chain combines TRBV11-3 with TRBJ1-2; 8 bases line up with TRBD1. This CDR3 has 13 amino acids. Germline CDR1 reads SGHNT; CDR2 reads YENEEA. Trimming cost V 5 bases and J 4 bases; bases outside gene matches: 3. This CDR3 reads CASSLGQGYGYTF. As DNA, the CDR3 is TGTGCCAGCAGCCTCGGACAGGGCTATGGCTACACCTTC.

V usage is TRBV20-1 and J usage is TRBJ2-3; D is unresolved. Germline CDR1 is DFQATT and CDR2 is SNEGSKA (reference sequence). V lost 0 bases and J 2 bases, leaving 12 bases between the germline ends. This CDR3 is 15 amino acids long. CDR3 in amino acids: CSARDRVIPTDTQYF. CDR3 nucleotide sequence: TGCAGTGCTAGAGATAGGGTCATACCCACAGATACGCAGTATTTT.

This clonotype is medium-sized. This chain joins TRBV7-2 and TRBJ2-6; 10 nucleotides align to TRBD1. The CDR3 consists of 20 residues. The trim removed 2 bases at V and 0 bases at J, leaving 10 bases unmatched. The V gene's germline CDR1 is SGHTA and CDR2 FQGNSA. The CDR3 reads CASSLLGQGRSFSGANVLTF. CDR3 nucleotides: TGTGCCAGCAGCTTATTGGGACAGGGGAGGAGTTTCTCTGGGGCCAACGTCCTGACTTTC.

This clonotype was observed a few times. V is TRBV15 and J is TRBJ1-6; D gene ambiguous. The CDR3 length is 13 residues. In germline, CDR1 is LNHNV, CDR2 YYDKDF (reference sequence). V was trimmed by 4 bases and J by 11 bases, leaving 12 bases between them. The CDR3 here is CATSIGGSPPLHF. The CDR3 DNA reads as TGTGCCACCAGCATCGGAGGTTCACCACCCCTCCACTTT.

The V and J genes are TRBV6-1 and TRBJ1-2, with TRBD1 identical over 7 bases. The CDR3 has 13 residues. Germline values: CDR1 MNHNS, CDR2 SASEGT. The ends lost 7 bases at V and 4 bases at J; junction bases unmatched: 6. The CDR3 sequence is CASTPTGFYGYTF. Written as DNA, the CDR3 is TGTGCCAGCACCCCGACAGGGTTCTATGGCTACACCTTC.

This clonotype was seen a single time. The J gene is TRBJ2-7, the V gene TRBV5-5; D tentatively reads TRBD1 or TRBD2 (5 bases each). This CDR3 has 14 residues. Germline CDR1 reads SGHKS; CDR2 reads YYEKEE (reference sequence). Trimming shortened V by 1 base and J by 2 bases, and 10 bases separated the two germline ends. CDR3 protein: CASSLTGTAYEQYF. CDR3 DNA sequence: TGTGCCAGCAGCTTGACGGGGACGGCCTACGAGCAGTACTTC.

This clonotype is deemed large. CDR3 DNA sequence: TGTGCCAGCAGCCGGGACAGGGGCAATCAGCCCCAGCATTTT. Its protein product is CASSRDRGNQPQHF. The chain couples TRBV7-9 to TRBJ1-5; 9 nucleotides match TRBD1. From germline, CDR1 is SEHNR and CDR2 FQNEAQ (reference sequence). V was clipped by 5 bases and J by 2 bases; unmatched bases: 1. CDR3 length: 14 amino acids.

This clonotype was found a few times. The rearrangement joins TRBV7-9 to TRBJ1-5; D not resolved. The CDR3 covers 13 residues. V gave up 3 bases and J gave up 6 bases, with 9 bases separating them. Germline V CDR1 and CDR2: SEHNR, FQNEAQ (reference sequence). The CDR3 loop reads CASSFQDRQPQHF. CDR3 bases: TGTGCCAGCAGCTTCCAAGACCGTCAGCCCCAGCATTTT.

This clonotype was seen a single time. This chain uses TRBV29-1 with TRBJ2-1; tentative D call: TRBD1 (5 bases). Germline CDR1 and CDR2: SQVTM and ANQGSEA. Trimming left V 3 bases short and J 3 bases short, with 12 bases between. This CDR3 has 14 amino acids. The CDR3 region has the DNA TGCAGCGTTGATCTGGGGCAAGGCTACAATGAGCAGTTCTTC. Translated: CSVDLGQGYNEQFF.

The J gene is TRBJ2-2, the V gene TRBV20-1, with a possible D match to TRBD1 (7 bases). CDR1 is DFQATT, CDR2 SNEGSKA, per germline (reference sequence). The CDR3 totals 14 residues. Deletions cut 5 bases from V and 5 bases from J, with 15 bases between. The DNA of the CDR3 is TGCAGTGCTGCTTCAGGGGGGCGGACCGGGGAGCTGTTTTTT. Translation: CSAASGGRTGELFF.

The sample holds a few counts of this clonotype. This chain connects TRBV27 to TRBJ2-2; the D call may be TRBD1 or TRBD2 (6 bases each). V gave up 6 bases and J gave up 12 bases, with 20 bases separating them. Germline CDR1 reads MNHEY; CDR2 reads SMNVEV (reference sequence). This CDR3 is built from 14 residues. CDR3 residues: CASSPNAFRGQLFF. In DNA form, the CDR3 reads TGTGCCAGCAGCCCAAACGCTTTTCGGGGGCAGCTGTTTTTT.

In this sample, this clonotype is medium-sized. The chain is built from TRBV5-5 and TRBJ1-2; 7 nucleotides align to TRBD1. The CDR3 consists of 13 residues. The ends lost 4 bases at V and 5 bases at J; junction bases unmatched: 5. CDR1 is SGHKS, CDR2 YYEKEE, per germline (reference sequence). The CDR3 loop reads CASSERGQYGYTF. The CDR3 DNA reads as TGTGCCAGCAGCGAGAGGGGACAGTATGGCTACACCTTC.

This clonotype is labeled as medium-sized. The chain combines TRBV20-1 with TRBJ2-7; D gene ambiguous. The V and J ends lost 0 bases and 3 bases respectively, with 9 bases between them. This CDR3 region has 13 residues. Germline CDR1 DFQATT, CDR2 SNEGSKA (reference sequence). CDR3: CSARDTSSYEQYF. CDR3 nucleotides: TGCAGTGCTAGAGATACCAGCAGCTACGAGCAGTACTTC.

This clonotype was observed a handful of times. The CDR3 sequence: CASSEWTAGDYGYTF. The CDR3 coding sequence is TGTGCCAGCAGTGAGTGGACAGCTGGGGACTATGGCTACACCTTC. The rearrangement uses TRBV6-1 and TRBJ1-2; the D gene is possibly TRBD1 (6 bases). Germline CDR1 and CDR2: MNHNS and SASEGT. The germline V and J ends were trimmed by 3 bases and 3 bases, with 14 bases remaining between them. This CDR3 is 15 amino acids long.